This record looks at one T cell receptor beta chain sequence and its context. Its matching antigen is unknown. TCRdb re-called the RT-PCR reads with MiXCR, one entry per CDR3 protein. The table shows more than 200,000 distinct CDR3 sequences, with 10% to 15% occurring only once. These data come from a study of response to subunit inactivated influenza vaccine. Study-level points and caveats: The study's authors posited that every seasonal influenza vaccination enlists few new T cells.

The V end was cut by 3 bases, the J end by 1 base, with 6 bases between. The germline V gene encodes CDR1 KGHSH and CDR2 LQKENI. The CDR3 sequence is 13 residues long. The material was non-naive T cells sorted from PBMCs, obtained 14 days before vaccination. The V and J genes are TRBV18 and TRBJ1-1; D not resolved. The clonotype originates from a man aged 50-60 years who received an inactivated influenza vaccine. The CDR3 loop is CASSPAGNTEAFF. CDR3 nucleotide sequence: TGTGCCAGCTCACCGGCAGGGAACACTGAAGCTTTCTTT.